This TCR beta chain was recorded in a study of technical replicates of blood from a few donors listed by TCRdb under 2017. Preparation of the library involved the immunoSEQ multiplex PCR assay. TCRdb limited this immuneACCESS table to in-frame rearrangements with V and J called. A share of clones is missing; checked studies link under half to unresolved V genes, and the rest is unexplained. The sample table records more than 65,000 clones; roughly 94% of these occur just once. The ten largest clones capture 0.25% of the sample. To note about this clone: The antigen it recognizes is unknown. Base qualities are not provided; no much larger clone lies one nucleotide away.

The germline V gene specifies SNHLY as CDR1 and FYNNEI as CDR2. The CDR3 spans 13 residues, from the cysteine through the phenylalanine. The retained sequence is limited to the CDR3, 39 bases, with the frame set at the first base. V is cut back by 8 bases and J by 6 bases, with 6 bases in the junction unmatched. The specimen was T cells isolated from PBMCs. The chain employs TRBV2 and TRBJ2-2, with TRBD1 identical over 7 junction bases. The receptor was derived from a human donor in good health. The DNA sequence is as follows: TGTGCCAGCCTATCGACAGGGCCCGGGGAGCTGTTTTTT. Its protein product is CASLSTGPGELFF.